A single sample is the source of the 14 T cell receptor beta chains below, sequenced in a study of CD8 T cells in Susac syndrome. After extraction with the RNeasy kit, roughly 0.5 to 1 ug of the RNA was reverse transcribed using random hexamers. TCRdb redid the calling of the immunoSEQ multiplex PCR reads with MiXCR, one entry per CDR3 protein. The sample has 200,000 to 250,000 distinct CDR3 sequences, 94% seen once. Sequencing used CD4+ T cells from PBMCs. Every receptor here comes from a human donor with Susac syndrome.

The CDR3 loop is CASSPSRGGYTF. In nucleotides, the CDR3 is TGTGCCAGCTCACCGAGCAGAGGCGGCTACACCTTC. This rearrangement joins TRBV18 to TRBJ1-2; the D is unclear. V lost 3 bases and J lost 8, with 10 bases in between. Per the germline V gene, CDR1 is KGHSH and CDR2 is LQKENI. CDR3 length equals 12 residues.

This chain uses TRBV20-1 with TRBJ1-1; 7 bases fit TRBD1. The CDR3 totals 11 residues. Per the germline V gene, CDR1 is DFQATT and CDR2 is SNEGSKA (reference sequence). CDR3 sequence reads: CKTGWSTEAFF. The CDR3 region has the DNA TGCAAGACAGGGTGGAGCACTGAAGCTTTCTTT.

The V call is TRBV25-1, the J call TRBJ1-1, with a possible D match to TRBD1 (5 bases). V lost 4 bases and J lost 5, with 17 bases in between. The CDR3 sequence is 15 residues long. The germline CDR1 and CDR2 sequences are MGHDK and SYGVNS. The CDR3 loop is CASSGLAREGTEAFF. As DNA, the CDR3 is TGTGCCAGCAGTGGGTTGGCCAGGGAGGGTACTGAAGCTTTCTTT.

This chain joins TRBV20-1 and TRBJ2-3; D not resolved. Germline V gene data show CDR1 as DFQATT and CDR2 as SNEGSKA (reference sequence). Trimming shortened V by 2 bases and J by 0 bases, and 6 bases separated the two germline ends. This CDR3 contains 13 residues. For the CDR3, the DNA is TGCAGTGCTAGAACTGACAGCACAGATACGCAGTATTTT. Protein: CSARTDSTDTQYF.

This sequence joins TRBV25-1 and TRBJ1-2; D unclear. Germline V gives CDR1 MGHDK, CDR2 SYGVNS. The CDR3 has 14 amino acids. Trimming shortened V by 3 bases and J by 3 bases, and 11 bases separated the two germline ends. The CDR3 sequence is CASSDSDRYYGYTF. The CDR3 DNA follows: TGTGCCAGCAGTGACTCAGACCGATACTATGGCTACACCTTC.

V and J are TRBV12-3 or TRBV12-4 and TRBJ1-2; D is possibly TRBD1 (6 bases). CDR3 length: 13 amino acids. Trimming shortened V by 8 bases and J by 5 bases, and 15 bases separated the two germline ends. CDR3 coding DNA: TGTGCCAGCGGGGGCCAGGGAGGTTATGGCTACACCTTC. This codes for CASGGQGGYGYTF.

This clonotype appeared a few times. The CDR3 DNA is TGTGCCAGCTCTAGGAGCTCCTATAATTCACCCCTCCACTTT. As protein: CASSRSSYNSPLHF. The chain links TRBV6-2 or TRBV6-3 to TRBJ1-6; D gene uncertain. With 8 bases removed from V and 0 bases from J, the gap between germline ends came to 8 bases. There are 14 residues in the CDR3. Germline V CDR1 and CDR2: MNHEY, SVGEGT.

The chain recombines TRBV9 with TRBJ1-2, with D unclear. The CDR3 contains 13 residues. Germline V gives CDR1 SGDLS, CDR2 YYNGEE. V dropped 1 base and J dropped 5 bases, with 9 bases sitting between them. CDR3 protein: CASSVIDRYGYTF. The CDR3 nucleotides read TGTGCCAGCAGCGTAATCGATAGGTATGGCTACACCTTC.

The V and J genes are TRBV12-3 or TRBV12-4 and TRBJ2-1; 9 nucleotides match TRBD1. The CDR3 runs 16 residues. Unmatched junction bases numbered 11, after V lost 5 bases and J lost 6 bases. This chain's CDR3 is CASSGVGTGWFNEQFF. CDR3 sequence (DNA): TGTGCCAGCAGTGGCGTAGGGACAGGGTGGTTCAATGAGCAGTTCTTC.

This chain links TRBV7-9 with TRBJ2-5, with 8 bases lining up with TRBD1. There are 11 residues in the CDR3. In germline, CDR1 is SEHNR, CDR2 FQNEAQ (reference sequence). J lost 5 bases, V lost 8 bases, and 1 base had no gene match. The CDR3 DNA is TGTGCCAGCCAGGGGGCTGAGACCCAGTACTTC. This sequence encodes CASQGAETQYF.

The genes are TRBV7-8 and TRBJ2-1; 13 nucleotides line up with TRBD2. Per germline, CDR1 SGHVS and CDR2 FQNEAQ. V lost 6 bases and J lost 3; bases outside the gene matches: 8. The CDR3 spans 17 residues. The CDR3 here is CASRQGLAGADYNEQFF. CDR3 sequence (DNA): TGTGCCAGCAGACAAGGACTAGCGGGGGCGGACTACAATGAGCAGTTCTTC.

This clonotype was observed once. The V and J genes are TRBV9 and TRBJ1-4, with D maybe TRBD1 (5 bases). The CDR3 totals 10 residues. The germline V and J ends were trimmed by 3 bases and 14 bases, with 8 bases remaining between them. Per the germline V gene, CDR1 is SGDLS and CDR2 is YYNGEE. The CDR3 protein is CASSEDSLFF. The DNA for the CDR3 is TGTGCCAGCAGCGAAGACAGCCTGTTTTTT.

The chain combines TRBV6-5 with TRBJ1-1; tentative D call: TRBD1 (5 bases). V shed 4 bases and J shed 8 bases, with 14 bases lying between them. The CDR3 covers 13 residues. Looked up from germline, CDR1 is MNHEY and CDR2 is SVGAGI. In DNA form, the CDR3 reads TGTGCCAGCAGTTCCGTCCTCAGGGAGGAAGCTTTCTTT. It translates to CASSSVLREEAFF.

The chain joins TRBV7-3 to TRBJ2-3; D is uncertain. Germline V gene lookup returns CDR1 SGHTA and CDR2 FQGTGA. This CDR3 spans 14 amino acids. Trimming cost V 3 bases and J 0 bases, with 7 bases left between them. The DNA for the CDR3 is TGTGCCAGCAGCTTCAAGGGTAGCACAGATACGCAGTATTTT. It encodes CASSFKGSTDTQYF.